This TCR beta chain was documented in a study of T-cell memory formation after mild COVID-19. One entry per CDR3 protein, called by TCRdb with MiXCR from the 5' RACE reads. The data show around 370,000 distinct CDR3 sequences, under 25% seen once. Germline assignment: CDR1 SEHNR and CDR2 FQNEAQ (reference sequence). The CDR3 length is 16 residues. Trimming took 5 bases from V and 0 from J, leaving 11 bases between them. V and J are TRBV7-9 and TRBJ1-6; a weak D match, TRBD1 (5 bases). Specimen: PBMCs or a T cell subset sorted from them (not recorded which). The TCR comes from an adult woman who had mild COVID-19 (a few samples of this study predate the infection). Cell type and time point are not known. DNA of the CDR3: TGTGCCAGCAGCCACAGGAAAAGCTCCTATAATTCACCCCTCCACTTT. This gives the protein CASSHRKSSYNSPLHF.